This T cell receptor (beta chain) was captured in a study of human T cells and chemical hapten exposure. Study-level background: An approximately 2 cm by approximately 2 cm inner upper arm patch received 2% DPC for sensitization. Study observations and caveats: Those TCRs sitting above 1 in 1000 frequency stayed the same with DPC sensitization. Clustering by CDR3 similarity yielded significantly more large clusters from expanded TCRs than controls.

This clonotype was observed a few times. Its matching antigen is unknown. The time point is: patch test 2, 6 weeks after DPC sensitization. Stated treatment: therapeutic diphenylcyclopropenone sensitization with weekly scalp DPC. Extraction of total RNA was performed on unfractionated whole blood. TCRdb redid the calling of the RACE reads with MiXCR, one entry per CDR3 protein. The sample carries more than 90,000 distinct CDR3 sequences, roughly an eighth recorded once. The sequences come from whole blood, collected in connection with sensitization to the hapten diphenylcyclopropenone (DPC). This receptor was taken from a woman in her thirties or forties with alopecia areata. Some clones in this sample may be carry-over from other donors' samples.

CDR3 in amino acids: CASSRGPAETGELFF. In nucleotides, the CDR3 is TGTGCCAGCAGCCGTGGCCCCGCGGAAACCGGGGAGCTGTTTTTT. The chain employs TRBV7-9 and TRBJ2-2; D unresolved. Trimming shortened V by 5 bases and J by 5 bases, and 15 bases separated the two germline ends. Germline values: CDR1 SEHNR, CDR2 FQNEAQ (reference sequence). This CDR3 is built from 15 residues.